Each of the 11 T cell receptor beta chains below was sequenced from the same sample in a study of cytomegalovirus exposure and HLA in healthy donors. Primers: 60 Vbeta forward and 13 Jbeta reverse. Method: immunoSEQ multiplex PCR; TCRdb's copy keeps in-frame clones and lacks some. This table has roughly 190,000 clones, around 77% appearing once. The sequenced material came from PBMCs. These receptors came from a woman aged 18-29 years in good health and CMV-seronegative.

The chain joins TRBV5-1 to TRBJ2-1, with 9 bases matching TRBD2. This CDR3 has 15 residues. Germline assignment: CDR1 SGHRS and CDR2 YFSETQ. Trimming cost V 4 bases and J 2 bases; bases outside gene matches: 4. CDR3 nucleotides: TGCGCCAGCAGCCCCAGCGGGGGGCCCTACAATGAGCAGTTCTTC. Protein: CASSPSGGPYNEQFF.

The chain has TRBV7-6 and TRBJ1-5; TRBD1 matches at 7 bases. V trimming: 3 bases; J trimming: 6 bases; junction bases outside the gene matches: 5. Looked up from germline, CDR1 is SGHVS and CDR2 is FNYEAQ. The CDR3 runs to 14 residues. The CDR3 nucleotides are TGTGCCAGCAGCTTCGGAGGGGGCGGTCAGCCCCAGCATTTT. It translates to CASSFGGGGQPQHF.

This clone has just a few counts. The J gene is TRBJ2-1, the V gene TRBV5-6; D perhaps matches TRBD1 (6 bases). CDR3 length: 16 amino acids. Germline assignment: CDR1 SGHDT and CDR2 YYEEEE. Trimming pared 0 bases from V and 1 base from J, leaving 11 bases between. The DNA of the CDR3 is TGTGCCAGCAGCTTGGGGCTCAGGGGTTCCTACAATGAGCAGTTCTTC. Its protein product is CASSLGLRGSYNEQFF.

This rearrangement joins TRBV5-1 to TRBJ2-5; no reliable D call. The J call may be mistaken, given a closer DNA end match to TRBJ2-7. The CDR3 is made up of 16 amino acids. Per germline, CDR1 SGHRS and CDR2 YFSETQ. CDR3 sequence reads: CASSPGVSVSTYEQYF. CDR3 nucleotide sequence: TGCGCCAGCAGCCCCGGAGTCTCGGTGTCTACCTACGAGCAGTACTTC.

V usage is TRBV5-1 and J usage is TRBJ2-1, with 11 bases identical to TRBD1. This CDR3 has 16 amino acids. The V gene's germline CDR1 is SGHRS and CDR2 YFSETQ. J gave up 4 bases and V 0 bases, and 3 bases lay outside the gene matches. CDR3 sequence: CASSLAGTGGYNEQFF. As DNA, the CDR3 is TGCGCCAGCAGCTTGGCCGGGACAGGGGGGTACAATGAGCAGTTCTTC.

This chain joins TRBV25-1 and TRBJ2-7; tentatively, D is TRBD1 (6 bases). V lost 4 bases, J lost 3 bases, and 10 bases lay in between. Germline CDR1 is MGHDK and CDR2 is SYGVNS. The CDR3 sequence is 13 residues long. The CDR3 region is CASSGTVSYEQYF. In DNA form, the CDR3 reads TGTGCCAGCAGTGGGACAGTTAGCTACGAGCAGTACTTC.

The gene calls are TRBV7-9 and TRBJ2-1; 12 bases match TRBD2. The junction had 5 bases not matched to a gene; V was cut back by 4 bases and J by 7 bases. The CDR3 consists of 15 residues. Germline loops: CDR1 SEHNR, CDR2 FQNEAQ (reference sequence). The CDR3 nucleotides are TGTGCCAGCAGCTCGACTAGCGGGAGAGAGAATGAGCAGTTCTTC. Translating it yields CASSSTSGRENEQFF.

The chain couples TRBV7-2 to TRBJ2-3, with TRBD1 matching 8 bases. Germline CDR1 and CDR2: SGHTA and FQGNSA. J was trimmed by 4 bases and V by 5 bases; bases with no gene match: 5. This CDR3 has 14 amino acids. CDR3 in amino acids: CASSPRTGPDTQYF. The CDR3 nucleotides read TGTGCCAGCAGCCCTCGGACAGGGCCAGATACGCAGTATTTT.

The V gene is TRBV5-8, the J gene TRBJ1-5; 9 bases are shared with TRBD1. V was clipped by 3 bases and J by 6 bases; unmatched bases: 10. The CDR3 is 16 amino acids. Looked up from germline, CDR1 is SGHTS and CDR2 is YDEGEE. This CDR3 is CASSWERQGDAQPQHF. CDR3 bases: TGTGCCAGCAGCTGGGAACGACAGGGGGATGCTCAGCCCCAGCATTTT.

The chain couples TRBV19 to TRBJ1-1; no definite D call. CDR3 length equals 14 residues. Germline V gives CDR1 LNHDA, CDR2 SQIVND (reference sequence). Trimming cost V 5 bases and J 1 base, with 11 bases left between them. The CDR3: CASSLSGQNTEAFF. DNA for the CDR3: TGTGCCAGTAGTCTGAGCGGGCAGAACACTGAAGCTTTCTTT.

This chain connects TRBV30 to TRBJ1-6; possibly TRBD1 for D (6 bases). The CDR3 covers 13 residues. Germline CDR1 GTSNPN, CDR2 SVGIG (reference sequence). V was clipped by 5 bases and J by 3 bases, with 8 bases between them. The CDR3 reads CAWATGYNSPLHF. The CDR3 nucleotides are TGTGCCTGGGCGACAGGCTATAATTCACCCCTCCACTTT.